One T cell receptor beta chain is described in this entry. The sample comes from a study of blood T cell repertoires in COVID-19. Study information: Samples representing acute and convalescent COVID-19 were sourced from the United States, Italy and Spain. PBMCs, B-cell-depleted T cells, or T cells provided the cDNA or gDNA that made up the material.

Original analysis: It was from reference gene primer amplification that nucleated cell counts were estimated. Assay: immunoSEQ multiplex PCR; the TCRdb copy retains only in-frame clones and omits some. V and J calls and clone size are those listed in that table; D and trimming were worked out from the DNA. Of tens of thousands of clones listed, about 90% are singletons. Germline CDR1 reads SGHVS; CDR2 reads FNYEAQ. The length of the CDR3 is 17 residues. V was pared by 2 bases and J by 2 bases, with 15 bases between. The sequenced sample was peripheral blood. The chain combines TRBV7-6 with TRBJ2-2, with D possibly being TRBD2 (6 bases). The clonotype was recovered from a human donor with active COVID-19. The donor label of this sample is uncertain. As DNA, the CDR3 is TGTGCCAGCAGCTTAATTGGCGGGACGGGCAACACCGGGGAGCTGTTTTTT. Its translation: CASSLIGGTGNTGELFF.